The T cell receptor (beta chain) under discussion was sequenced for a study of shared clonotypes between healthy human individuals. TCRdb keeps only in-frame clones here, not all; method: immunoSEQ multiplex PCR. The data show hundreds of thousands of clones, around 67% seen once. This CDR3 contains 12 residues. The ends were cut back, 6 bases at V and 0 bases at J, with 8 bases in the middle. Germline V lookup: CDR1 SQVTM, CDR2 ANQGSEA. Sequenced input: memory CD4+ T cells sorted from blood. As for subset: CD45RA-negative fraction. This clonotype originated in a woman in her twenties or thirties in good health. V usage is TRBV29-1 and J usage is TRBJ2-5, with D possibly matching TRBD1 (6 bases). The CDR3 DNA is TGCAGCGTCGGACAGAACCAAGAGACCCAGTACTTC. Protein sequence: CSVGQNQETQYF. The complete variable domain, with remaining parts taken from reference TRBV29-1 and TRBJ2-5, reads SAVISQKPSRDICQRGTSLTIQCQVDSQVTMMFWYRQQPGQSLTLIATANQGSEATYESGFVIDKFPISRPNLTFSTLTVSNMSPEDSSIYLCSVGQNQETQYFGPGTRLLVL.